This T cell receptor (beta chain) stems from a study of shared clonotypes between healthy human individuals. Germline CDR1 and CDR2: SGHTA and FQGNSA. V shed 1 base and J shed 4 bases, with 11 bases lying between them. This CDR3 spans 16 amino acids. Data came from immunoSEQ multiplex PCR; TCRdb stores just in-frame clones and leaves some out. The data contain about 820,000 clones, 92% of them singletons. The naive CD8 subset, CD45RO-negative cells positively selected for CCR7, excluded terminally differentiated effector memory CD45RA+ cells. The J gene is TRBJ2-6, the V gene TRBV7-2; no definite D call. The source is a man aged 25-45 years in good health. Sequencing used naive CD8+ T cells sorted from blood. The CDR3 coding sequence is TGTGCCAGCAGCTTAGGATTGGGGTTAGGGGCCAACGTCCTGACTTTC. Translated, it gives CASSLGLGLGANVLTF.